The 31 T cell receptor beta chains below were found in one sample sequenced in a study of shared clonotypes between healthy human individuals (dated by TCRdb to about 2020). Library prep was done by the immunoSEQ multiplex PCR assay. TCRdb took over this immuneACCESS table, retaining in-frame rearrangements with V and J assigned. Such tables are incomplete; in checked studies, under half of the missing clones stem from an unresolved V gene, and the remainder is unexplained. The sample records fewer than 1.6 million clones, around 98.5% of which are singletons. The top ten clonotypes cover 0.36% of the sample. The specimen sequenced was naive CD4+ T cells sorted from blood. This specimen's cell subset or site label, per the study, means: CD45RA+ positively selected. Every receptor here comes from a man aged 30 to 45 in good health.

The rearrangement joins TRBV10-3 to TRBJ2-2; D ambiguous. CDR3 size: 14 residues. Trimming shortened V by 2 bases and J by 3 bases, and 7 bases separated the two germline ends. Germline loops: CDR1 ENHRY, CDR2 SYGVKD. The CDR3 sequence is CAISETTDTGELFF. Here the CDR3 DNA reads TGTGCCATCAGTGAGACAACAGACACCGGGGAGCTGTTTTTT.

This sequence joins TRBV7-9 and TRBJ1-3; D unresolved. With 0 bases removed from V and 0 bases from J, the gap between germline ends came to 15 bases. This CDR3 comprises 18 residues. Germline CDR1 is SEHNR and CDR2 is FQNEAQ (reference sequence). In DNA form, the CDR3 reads TGTGCCAGCAGCTTAGCGTTCCCGAATGGATTCTCTGGAAACACCATATATTTT. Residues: CASSLAFPNGFSGNTIYF.

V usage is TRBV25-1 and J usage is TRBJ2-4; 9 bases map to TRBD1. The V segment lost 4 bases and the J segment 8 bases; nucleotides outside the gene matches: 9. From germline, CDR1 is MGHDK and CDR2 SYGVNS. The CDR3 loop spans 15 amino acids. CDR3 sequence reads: CASSAPGQGWDIQYF. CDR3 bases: TGTGCCAGCAGTGCCCCGGGACAGGGATGGGACATTCAGTACTTC.

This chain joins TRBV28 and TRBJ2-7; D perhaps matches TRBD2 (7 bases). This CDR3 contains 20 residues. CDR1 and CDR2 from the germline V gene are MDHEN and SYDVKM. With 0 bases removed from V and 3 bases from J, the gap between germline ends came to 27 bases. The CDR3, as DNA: TGTGCCAGCAGTTTATGGCCCCAAAGAGCCGGGGGGCTCTTCGGCTACGAGCAGTACTTC. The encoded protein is CASSLWPQRAGGLFGYEQYF.

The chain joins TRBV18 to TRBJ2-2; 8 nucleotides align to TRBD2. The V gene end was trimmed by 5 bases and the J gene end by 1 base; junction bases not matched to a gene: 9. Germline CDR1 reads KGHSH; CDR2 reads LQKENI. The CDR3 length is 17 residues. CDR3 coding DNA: TGTGCCAGCTCAGAGACTAGCGCGGGTTGGAACACCGGGGAGCTGTTTTTT. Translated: CASSETSAGWNTGELFF.

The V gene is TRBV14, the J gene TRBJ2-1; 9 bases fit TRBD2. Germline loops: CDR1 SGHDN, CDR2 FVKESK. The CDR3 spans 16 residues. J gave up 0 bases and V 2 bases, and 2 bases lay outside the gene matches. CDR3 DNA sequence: TGTGCCAGCAGCCAACTAGCGGGAAGCTCCTACAATGAGCAGTTCTTC. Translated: CASSQLAGSSYNEQFF.

CDR3: CASRATSGRPYNEQFF. For the CDR3, the DNA is TGTGCCAGCAGAGCGACTAGCGGGAGGCCCTACAATGAGCAGTTCTTC. V and J are TRBV2 and TRBJ2-1; 13 bases are shared with TRBD2. The germline gives CDR1 SNHLY, CDR2 FYNNEI. This CDR3 contains 16 residues. After removal of 6 bases from V and 2 bases from J, the junction contained 4 bases not matched to a gene.

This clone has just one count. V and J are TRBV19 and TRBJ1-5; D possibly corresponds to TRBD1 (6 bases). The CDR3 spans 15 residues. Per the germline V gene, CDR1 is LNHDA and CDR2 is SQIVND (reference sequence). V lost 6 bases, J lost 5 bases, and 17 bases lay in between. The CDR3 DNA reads TGTGCCAGTAGCACCTCTCCAGGGGTTTATCAGCCCCAGCATTTT. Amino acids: CASSTSPGVYQPQHF.

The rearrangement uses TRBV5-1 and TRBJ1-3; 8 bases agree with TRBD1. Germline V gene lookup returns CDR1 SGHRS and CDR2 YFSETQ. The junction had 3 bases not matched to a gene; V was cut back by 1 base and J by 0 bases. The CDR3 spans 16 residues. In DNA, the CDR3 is TGCGCCAGCAGCTTGACAGGGGGAAACTCTGGAAACACCATATATTTT. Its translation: CASSLTGGNSGNTIYF. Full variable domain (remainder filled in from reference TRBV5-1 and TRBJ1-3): KAGVTQTPRYLIKTRGQQVTLSCSPISGHRSVSWYQQTPGQGLQFLFEYFSETQRNKGNFPGRFSGRQFSNSRSEMNVSTLELGDSALYLCASSLTGGNSGNTIYFGEGSWLTVV.

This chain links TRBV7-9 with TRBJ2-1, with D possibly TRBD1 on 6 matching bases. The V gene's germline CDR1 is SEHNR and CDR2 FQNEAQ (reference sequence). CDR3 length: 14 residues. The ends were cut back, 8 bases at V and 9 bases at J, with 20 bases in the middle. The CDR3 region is CASVSEDSPFEQFF. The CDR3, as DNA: TGTGCCAGCGTTTCAGAGGACAGCCCATTTGAGCAGTTCTTC.

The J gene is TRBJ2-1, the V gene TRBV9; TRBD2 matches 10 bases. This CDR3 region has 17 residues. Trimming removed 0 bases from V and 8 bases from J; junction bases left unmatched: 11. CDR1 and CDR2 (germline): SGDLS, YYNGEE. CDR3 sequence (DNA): TGTGCCAGCAGCGTAGAACTAGCGGGACTCGGTAGCCATGAGCAGTTCTTC. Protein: CASSVELAGLGSHEQFF.

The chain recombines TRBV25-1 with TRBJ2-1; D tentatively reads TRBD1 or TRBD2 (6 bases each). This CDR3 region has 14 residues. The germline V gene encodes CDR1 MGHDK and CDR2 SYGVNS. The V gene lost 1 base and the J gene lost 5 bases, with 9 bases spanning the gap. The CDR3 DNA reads TGTGCCAGCAGTGAATGGGGGGCGGACAATGAGCAGTTCTTC. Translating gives CASSEWGADNEQFF.

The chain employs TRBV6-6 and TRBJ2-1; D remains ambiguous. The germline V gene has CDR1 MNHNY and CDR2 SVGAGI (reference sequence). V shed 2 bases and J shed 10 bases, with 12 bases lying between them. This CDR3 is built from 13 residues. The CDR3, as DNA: TGTGCCAGCAGTTACCCCCCTGGCGCGGAGCAGTTCTTC. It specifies CASSYPPGAEQFF.

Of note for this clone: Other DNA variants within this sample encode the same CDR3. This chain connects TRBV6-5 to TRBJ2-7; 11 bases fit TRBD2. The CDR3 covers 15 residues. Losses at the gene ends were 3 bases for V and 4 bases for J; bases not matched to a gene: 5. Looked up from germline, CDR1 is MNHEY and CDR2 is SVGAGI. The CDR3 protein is CASSYGTSGSYEQYF. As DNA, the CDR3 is TGTGCCAGCAGTTATGGCACTAGCGGGAGTTACGAGCAGTACTTC.

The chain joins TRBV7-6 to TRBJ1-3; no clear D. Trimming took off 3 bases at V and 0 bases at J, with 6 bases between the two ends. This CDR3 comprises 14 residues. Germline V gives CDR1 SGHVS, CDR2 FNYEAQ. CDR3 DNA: TGTGCCAGCAGCTTGGACTTCTCTGGAAACACCATATATTTT. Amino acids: CASSLDFSGNTIYF.

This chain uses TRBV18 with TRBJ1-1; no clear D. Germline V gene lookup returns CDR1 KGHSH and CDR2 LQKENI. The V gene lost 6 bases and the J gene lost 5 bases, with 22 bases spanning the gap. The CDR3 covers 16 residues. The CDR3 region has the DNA TGTGCCAGCTCTCGAGAGATTACAGTAGTTCAAACTGAAGCTTTCTTT. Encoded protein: CASSREITVVQTEAFF.

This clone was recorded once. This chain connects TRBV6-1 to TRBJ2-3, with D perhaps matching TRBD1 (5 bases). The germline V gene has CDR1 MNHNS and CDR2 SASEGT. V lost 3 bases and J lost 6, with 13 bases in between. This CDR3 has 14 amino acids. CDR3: CASSETDSVDTQYF. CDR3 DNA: TGTGCCAGCAGTGAGACAGATAGTGTGGATACGCAGTATTTT.

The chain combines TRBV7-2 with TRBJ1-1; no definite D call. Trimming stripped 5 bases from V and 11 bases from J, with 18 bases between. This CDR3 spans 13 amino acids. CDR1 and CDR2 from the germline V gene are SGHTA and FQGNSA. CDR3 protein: CASSPQGRGLAFF. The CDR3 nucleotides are TGTGCCAGCAGCCCCCAAGGGAGAGGCCTGGCTTTCTTT.

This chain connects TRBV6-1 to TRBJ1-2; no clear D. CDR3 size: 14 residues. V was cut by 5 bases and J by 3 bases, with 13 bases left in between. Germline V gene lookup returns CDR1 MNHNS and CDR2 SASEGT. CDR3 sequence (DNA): TGTGCCAGCAGTATCCAGACCCGGGACTATGGCTACACCTTC. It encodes CASSIQTRDYGYTF.

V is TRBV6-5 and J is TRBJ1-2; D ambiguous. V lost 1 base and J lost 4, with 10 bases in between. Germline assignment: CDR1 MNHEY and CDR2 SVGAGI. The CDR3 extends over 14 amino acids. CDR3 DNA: TGTGCCAGCAGTTACTTGGGCTCCGGCTATGGCTACACCTTC. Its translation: CASSYLGSGYGYTF.

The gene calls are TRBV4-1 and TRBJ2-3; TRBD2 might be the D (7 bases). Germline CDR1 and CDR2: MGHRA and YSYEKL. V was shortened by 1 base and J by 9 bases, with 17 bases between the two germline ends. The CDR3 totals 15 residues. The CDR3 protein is CASSQVGQRDKTQYF. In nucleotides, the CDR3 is TGCGCCAGCAGCCAAGTGGGTCAGCGGGACAAAACGCAGTATTTT.

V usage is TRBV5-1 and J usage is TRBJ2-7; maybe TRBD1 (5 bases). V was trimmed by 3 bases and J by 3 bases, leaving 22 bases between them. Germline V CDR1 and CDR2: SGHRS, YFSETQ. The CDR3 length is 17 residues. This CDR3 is CASSSGMSMTVHYEQYF. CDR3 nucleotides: TGCGCCAGCAGCTCCGGAATGTCGATGACAGTACACTACGAGCAGTACTTC.

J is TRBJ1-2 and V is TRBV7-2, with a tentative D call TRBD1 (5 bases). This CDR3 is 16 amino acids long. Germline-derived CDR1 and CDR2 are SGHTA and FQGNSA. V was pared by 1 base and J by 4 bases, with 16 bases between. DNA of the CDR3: TGTGCCAGCAGCTTAGTTTTCGGGAGTGGGGGCTATGGCTACACCTTC. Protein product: CASSLVFGSGGYGYTF.

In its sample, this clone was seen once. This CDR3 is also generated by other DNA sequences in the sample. CDR3 bases: TGTGCCAGCAGTTACGGACAGAACACTGAAGCTTTCTTT. Its protein product is CASSYGQNTEAFF. The chain carries TRBV6-5 and TRBJ1-1; tentative D call: TRBD1 (5 bases). This CDR3 contains 13 residues. V shed 2 bases and J shed 1 base, with 5 bases lying between them. Germline CDR1 reads MNHEY; CDR2 reads SVGAGI.

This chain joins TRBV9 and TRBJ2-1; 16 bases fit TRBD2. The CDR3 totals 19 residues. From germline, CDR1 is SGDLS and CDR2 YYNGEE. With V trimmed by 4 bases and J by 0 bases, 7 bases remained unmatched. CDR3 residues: CASSTTGLAGGGSYNEQFF. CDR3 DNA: TGTGCCAGCAGCACAACGGGACTAGCGGGAGGGGGCTCCTACAATGAGCAGTTCTTC. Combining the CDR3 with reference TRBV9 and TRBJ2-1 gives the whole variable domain DSGVTQTPKHLITATGQRVTLRCSPRSGDLSVYWYQQSLDQGLQFLIQYYNGEERAKGNILERFSAQQFPDLHSELNLSSLELGDSALYFCASSTTGLAGGGSYNEQFFGPGTRLTVL.

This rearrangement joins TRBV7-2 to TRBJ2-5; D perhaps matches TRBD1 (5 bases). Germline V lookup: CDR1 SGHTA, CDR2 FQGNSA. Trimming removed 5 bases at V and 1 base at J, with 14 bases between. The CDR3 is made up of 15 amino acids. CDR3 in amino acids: CASSLPRVSQETQYF. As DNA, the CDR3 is TGTGCCAGCAGCCTCCCCAGGGTATCCCAAGAGACCCAGTACTTC.

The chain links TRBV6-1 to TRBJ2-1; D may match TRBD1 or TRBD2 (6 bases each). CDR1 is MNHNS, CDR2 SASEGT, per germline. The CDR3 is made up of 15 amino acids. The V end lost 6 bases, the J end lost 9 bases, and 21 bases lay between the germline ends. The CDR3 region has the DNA TGTGCCAGCAGGAGGGGGGTTACGGCCCTTGGTGAGCAGTTCTTC. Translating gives CASRRGVTALGEQFF.

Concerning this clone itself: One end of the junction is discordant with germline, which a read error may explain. In DNA, the CDR3 is TGTGCCAGTAGTATAGCCGACAGGGCGATTCGCCTCTTC. It is translated as CASSIADRAIRLF. The chain has TRBV19 and TRBJ1-2, with 7 bases identical to TRBD1. Per germline, CDR1 LNHDA and CDR2 SQIVND (reference sequence). CDR3 length: 13 residues. The whole variable domain, remainder taken from reference TRBV19 and TRBJ1-2, is DGGITQSPKYLFRKEGQNVTLSCEQNLNHDAMYWYRQDPGQGLRLIYYSQIVNDFQKGDIAEGYSVSREKKESFPLTVTSAQKNPTAFYLCASSIADRAIRLFGSGTRLTVV.

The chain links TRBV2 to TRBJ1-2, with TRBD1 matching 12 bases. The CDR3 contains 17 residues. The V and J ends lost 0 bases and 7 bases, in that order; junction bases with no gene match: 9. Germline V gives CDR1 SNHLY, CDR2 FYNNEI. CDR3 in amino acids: CASSEALGTGGRGGYTF. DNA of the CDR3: TGTGCCAGCAGTGAAGCGCTTGGGACAGGGGGCCGGGGTGGCTACACCTTC.

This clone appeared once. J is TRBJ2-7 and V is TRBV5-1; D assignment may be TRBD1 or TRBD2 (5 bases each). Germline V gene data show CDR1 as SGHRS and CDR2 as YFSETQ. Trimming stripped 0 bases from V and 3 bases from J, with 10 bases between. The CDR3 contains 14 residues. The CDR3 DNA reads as TGCGCCAGCAGCTTGGTGGTGGGGGACTACGAGCAGTACTTC. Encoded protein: CASSLVVGDYEQYF. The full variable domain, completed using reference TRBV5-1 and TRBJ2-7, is KAGVTQTPRYLIKTRGQQVTLSCSPISGHRSVSWYQQTPGQGLQFLFEYFSETQRNKGNFPGRFSGRQFSNSRSEMNVSTLELGDSALYLCASSLVVGDYEQYFGPGTRLTVT.

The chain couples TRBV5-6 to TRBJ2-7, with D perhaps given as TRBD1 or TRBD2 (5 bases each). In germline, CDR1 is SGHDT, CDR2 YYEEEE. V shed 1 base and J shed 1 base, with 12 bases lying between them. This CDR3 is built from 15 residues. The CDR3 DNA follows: TGTGCCAGCAGCTTGATTGGGGGAAAGTCCTACGAGCAGTACTTC. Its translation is CASSLIGGKSYEQYF.